This is a list of T cell receptor beta chains from one sample in a study of T cell responses to AZD1222 COVID-19 vaccine. Some clones are missing from TCRdb's copy, which holds only in-frame ones; the method was immunoSEQ multiplex PCR. The sample lists tens of thousands of clones; approximately 80% were seen once. The material was peripheral blood, obtained on day 0 of AZD1222 vaccination. These receptors were obtained from an adult in good health. Both conserved end residues are part of each CDR3. The order of the fields is V gene, clone size, D gene, J gene, CDR3 DNA, CDR3 protein. A D gene is named only where the DNA matches it firmly. Rows give clone size only sometimes, using once, few, many, or a class for an expanded clone.

v_gene: TRBV27; abundance: -; d_gene: TRBD2; j_gene: TRBJ2-3; CDR3nt: TGTGCCAGCGACGAAGCGGGAGGGAGCACAGATACGCAGTATTTT; CDR3aa: CASDEAGGSTDTQYF
v_gene: TRBV6-5; abundance: -; d_gene: -; j_gene: TRBJ1-5; CDR3nt: TGTGCCAGCAGACAGGGTACGGGCAATCAGCCCCAGCATTTT; CDR3aa: CASRQGTGNQPQHF
v_gene: TRBV4-1; abundance: -; d_gene: TRBD2; j_gene: TRBJ2-5; CDR3nt: TGCGCCAGCAGCCAAGAAATGAGGGCGGGAGGGGGAGTGACCCAGTACTTC; CDR3aa: CASSQEMRAGGGVTQYF
v_gene: TRBV27; abundance: few; d_gene: -; j_gene: TRBJ1-2; CDR3nt: TGTGCCAGCAGTTTGGGTTTAAAGGATGGCTACACCTTC; CDR3aa: CASSLGLKDGYTF
v_gene: TRBV5-1; abundance: few; d_gene: TRBD1; j_gene: TRBJ2-1; CDR3nt: TGCGCCAGCAGCTTGGGGACAGGGGGCTACAATGAGCAGTTCTTC; CDR3aa: CASSLGTGGYNEQFF
v_gene: TRBV3-1/TRBV3-2; abundance: -; d_gene: TRBD1; j_gene: TRBJ1-1; CDR3nt: TGTGCCAGCAGCAAGAGGGACAGGGGGCCGAACACTGAAGCTTTCTTT; CDR3aa: CASSKRDRGPNTEAFF
v_gene: TRBV20-1; abundance: -; d_gene: -; j_gene: TRBJ2-4; CDR3nt: TGCAGTGCTAGTGACCACTCGTACAAAAACATTCAGTACTTC; CDR3aa: CSASDHSYKNIQYF
v_gene: TRBV5-3; abundance: -; d_gene: TRBD1; j_gene: TRBJ1-1; CDR3nt: TGTGCCAGAAGCACCGGGACAGGGAATAAGGGGACTGAAGCTTTCTTT; CDR3aa: CARSTGTGNKGTEAFF
v_gene: TRBV7-2; abundance: -; d_gene: TRBD2; j_gene: TRBJ2-5; CDR3nt: TGTGCCAGCAGCCCTCGACTAGCGGGTGGGGAGACCCAGTACTTC; CDR3aa: CASSPRLAGGETQYF
v_gene: TRBV2; abundance: -; d_gene: -; j_gene: TRBJ1-1; CDR3nt: TGTGCCAGCAGGTCACGACAGTCGACCGATGAAGCTTTCTTT; CDR3aa: CASRSRQSTDEAFF
v_gene: TRBV19; abundance: -; d_gene: -; j_gene: TRBJ1-1; CDR3nt: TGTGCCAGTAGTATCAAGGGGACAAACACTGAAGCTTTCTTT; CDR3aa: CASSIKGTNTEAFF
v_gene: TRBV5-1; abundance: -; d_gene: -; j_gene: TRBJ2-7; CDR3nt: TGCGCCAGCAGCTCGAACACCTACGAGCAGTACTTC; CDR3aa: CASSSNTYEQYF
v_gene: TRBV27; abundance: -; d_gene: -; j_gene: TRBJ1-1; CDR3nt: TGTGCCAGCAGTTTTTGGGGAGAAGCTTTCTTT; CDR3aa: CASSFWGEAFF
v_gene: TRBV10-3; abundance: -; d_gene: -; j_gene: TRBJ1-6; CDR3nt: TGTGCCATCAGTCTGGACGGTCTATCCCTCCACTTT; CDR3aa: CAISLDGLSLHF
v_gene: TRBV7-2; abundance: once; d_gene: TRBD2; j_gene: TRBJ2-3; CDR3nt: TGTGCCAGCGGGACTAGCTCAGATACGCAGTATTTT; CDR3aa: CASGTSSDTQYF
v_gene: TRBV27; abundance: once; d_gene: TRBD2; j_gene: TRBJ2-7; CDR3nt: TGTGCCAGCAGTTTACTAGCGGGAGCGGACGAGCAGTACTTC; CDR3aa: CASSLLAGADEQYF
v_gene: TRBV7-9; abundance: -; d_gene: -; j_gene: TRBJ1-1; CDR3nt: TGTGCCAGCAGCTTAGACGGGGTCACTGAAGCTTTCTTT; CDR3aa: CASSLDGVTEAFF
v_gene: TRBV27; abundance: -; d_gene: -; j_gene: TRBJ2-3; CDR3nt: TGTGCCAGCAGAATAGCGGTGACCACAGATACGCAGTATTTT; CDR3aa: CASRIAVTTDTQYF
v_gene: TRBV29-1; abundance: -; d_gene: -; j_gene: TRBJ2-3; CDR3nt: TGCAGCGTTGAAGCCCCCAATGACCCAGATACGCAGTATTTT; CDR3aa: CSVEAPNDPDTQYF
v_gene: TRBV18; abundance: -; d_gene: TRBD1; j_gene: TRBJ1-3; CDR3nt: TGTGCCAGCTCACCGGACAGGATTTCTTCTGGAAACACCATATATTTT; CDR3aa: CASSPDRISSGNTIYF
v_gene: TRBV4-2; abundance: -; d_gene: TRBD2; j_gene: TRBJ2-2; CDR3nt: TGTGCCAGCAGCCAAGGGACTAGCGGGGGAAATACCGGGGAGCTGTTTTTT; CDR3aa: CASSQGTSGGNTGELFF
v_gene: TRBV6-1; abundance: -; d_gene: -; j_gene: TRBJ2-1; CDR3nt: TGTGCCAGCAGTGAATCCGAGAGCTCCTACAATGAGCAGTTCTTC; CDR3aa: CASSESESSYNEQFF
v_gene: TRBV6-6; abundance: -; d_gene: -; j_gene: TRBJ1-1; CDR3nt: TGTGCCAGCAGATGGACTACAGGGTTCACTGAAGCTTTCTTT; CDR3aa: CASRWTTGFTEAFF
v_gene: TRBV2; abundance: -; d_gene: -; j_gene: TRBJ1-5; CDR3nt: TGTGCCAGCAGTGCTCTAGAGAGCAATCAGCCCCAGCATTTT; CDR3aa: CASSALESNQPQHF
v_gene: TRBV5-5; abundance: few; d_gene: -; j_gene: TRBJ1-5; CDR3nt: TGTGCCAGCAGCCCGAGTTCCGGGAGCCGCAATCAGCCCCAGCATTTT; CDR3aa: CASSPSSGSRNQPQHF
v_gene: TRBV21-1; abundance: -; d_gene: -; j_gene: TRBJ2-7; CDR3nt: TGTGCCAGCAGCAGCCGGACGGGCCCAGGGTACGAGCAGTACTTC; CDR3aa: CASSSRTGPGYEQYF
v_gene: TRBV18; abundance: -; d_gene: -; j_gene: TRBJ1-1; CDR3nt: TGTGCCAGCTCACCAGGGCAGGGCACTGAAGCTTTCTTT; CDR3aa: CASSPGQGTEAFF
v_gene: TRBV6-5; abundance: few; d_gene: -; j_gene: TRBJ2-6; CDR3nt: TGTGCCACCTATCAGTCCGGGGCCAACGTCCTGACTTTC; CDR3aa: CATYQSGANVLTF
v_gene: TRBV19; abundance: -; d_gene: TRBD2; j_gene: TRBJ2-1; CDR3nt: TGTGCCAGTAGTCCGGGACTAGATGGGGATGAGCAGTTCTTC; CDR3aa: CASSPGLDGDEQFF
v_gene: TRBV2; abundance: -; d_gene: -; j_gene: TRBJ2-3; CDR3nt: TGTGCCACCCCCGGGGGGCCGCCCGGGGGAGATACGCAGTATTTT; CDR3aa: CATPGGPPGGDTQYF
v_gene: TRBV7-8; abundance: few; d_gene: -; j_gene: TRBJ1-1; CDR3nt: TGTGCCAGCAGCTTAGCGGCGAGCTCGATGAACACTGAAGCTTTCTTT; CDR3aa: CASSLAASSMNTEAFF
v_gene: TRBV6-1; abundance: -; d_gene: -; j_gene: TRBJ2-2; CDR3nt: TGTGCCAGCAGTGAGAGATTGGGGGGTACGAGAACCGGGGAGCTGTTTTTT; CDR3aa: CASSERLGGTRTGELFF
v_gene: TRBV27; abundance: -; d_gene: -; j_gene: TRBJ2-3; CDR3nt: TGTGCCAGCAGTTTGAGCTTCGGCAGCACAGATACGCAGTATTTT; CDR3aa: CASSLSFGSTDTQYF
v_gene: TRBV6-5; abundance: -; d_gene: -; j_gene: TRBJ1-5; CDR3nt: TGTGCCAGCAGTAGGTTGAGCAATCAGCCCCAGCATTTT; CDR3aa: CASSRLSNQPQHF
v_gene: TRBV3-1/TRBV3-2; abundance: -; d_gene: -; j_gene: TRBJ1-2; CDR3nt: TGTGCCAGCAGCCGCACGGTCTATGGCTACACCTTC; CDR3aa: CASSRTVYGYTF
v_gene: TRBV5-1; abundance: -; d_gene: TRBD1; j_gene: TRBJ2-6; CDR3nt: TGCGCCAGCAGATCTAGAGACAGGGGCGATTCTGGGGCCAACGTCCTGACTTTC; CDR3aa: CASRSRDRGDSGANVLTF
v_gene: TRBV6-5; abundance: few; d_gene: TRBD1; j_gene: TRBJ1-1; CDR3nt: TGTGCCAGCAATCCGACAGGGGGTGGGACTGAAGCTTTCTTT; CDR3aa: CASNPTGGGTEAFF
v_gene: TRBV29-1; abundance: -; d_gene: TRBD1; j_gene: TRBJ1-1; CDR3nt: TGCAGCGTTGCGAAACCAGGGGGAGGGACTGAAGCTTTCTTT; CDR3aa: CSVAKPGGGTEAFF
v_gene: TRBV2; abundance: -; d_gene: TRBD1; j_gene: TRBJ2-7; CDR3nt: TGTGCCAGCAGGGGACAGGGGATCTCCTACGAGCAGTACTTC; CDR3aa: CASRGQGISYEQYF
v_gene: TRBV19; abundance: -; d_gene: TRBD2; j_gene: TRBJ2-7; CDR3nt: TGTGCCAGTAGTATGACTAGCGGGTACGAGCAGTACTTC; CDR3aa: CASSMTSGYEQYF
v_gene: TRBV7-9; abundance: -; d_gene: TRBD1; j_gene: TRBJ2-2; CDR3nt: TGTGCCAGCAGCCGACAGGGTACCGGGGAGCTGTTTTTT; CDR3aa: CASSRQGTGELFF
v_gene: TRBV5-1; abundance: once; d_gene: TRBD1; j_gene: TRBJ2-7; CDR3nt: TGCGCCAGCAGCTTGGTGGACAGGGCGGAGCAGTACTTC; CDR3aa: CASSLVDRAEQYF
v_gene: TRBV5-1; abundance: -; d_gene: -; j_gene: TRBJ1-1; CDR3nt: TGCGCCAGCAGCTTGGACAGGGTTGTCGGGGGCACTGAAGCTTTCTTT; CDR3aa: CASSLDRVVGGTEAFF
v_gene: TRBV11-2; abundance: -; d_gene: -; j_gene: TRBJ2-1; CDR3nt: TGTGCCAGCAGCTCCCTGAGGGGGATCAATGAGCAGTTCTTC; CDR3aa: CASSSLRGINEQFF
v_gene: TRBV9; abundance: -; d_gene: -; j_gene: TRBJ1-1; CDR3nt: TGTGCCAGCAGCGAACACATGAACACTGAAGCTTTCTTT; CDR3aa: CASSEHMNTEAFF
v_gene: TRBV3-1/TRBV3-2; abundance: -; d_gene: -; j_gene: TRBJ2-5; CDR3nt: TGTGCCAGCAGCCAAGCAGTGGTGCAAGAGACCCAGTACTTC; CDR3aa: CASSQAVVQETQYF
v_gene: TRBV19; abundance: -; d_gene: TRBD1; j_gene: TRBJ1-5; CDR3nt: TGTGCCAGTTCCACTCAAGGCGCGGGACAGGGTAGGCAGCCCCAGCATTTT; CDR3aa: CASSTQGAGQGRQPQHF